This T cell receptor beta chain appears in the sequencing data of a study of tumor-infiltrating lymphocytes in primary liver carcinoma. In the study overall: Patients included men and women of 30 to 69 years. The number of productive TCRbeta reads per sample ranged from roughly 3.5 to 7.13 million and was similar across tissue types. The study's findings and limits: Overlap between tumor regions exceeded overlap of tumor with adjacent tissue or blood.

Termini included, the CDR3 measures 13 amino acids. Germline CDR1 SEHNR, CDR2 FQNEAQ (reference sequence). On this clonotype: What it binds is not known. The conserved phenylalanine or tryptophan normally closing the CDR3 is absent here, so this likely arose from a read error. It is unclear where the CDR3 begins or ends on the DNA, so no DNA is shown, and the CDR3 is as TCRdb lists it.

The researchers produced TCR beta cDNA from around 0.5 ug total RNA with a constant-region primer. Generation of the TCR beta libraries relied on three nested multiplex PCR rounds using slightly modified ARM-PCR. Rounds one and two of PCR, each of about 10 cycles, were primed with TRBV1-TRBV30 forward primers and a C-beta reverse primer. TCRdb fed the multiplex PCR reads into MiXCR, producing one record per CDR3 protein. This sample has more than 50,000 distinct CDR3 sequences; around 79% occur once, and the top ten carry roughly 25%. From around 18-30 mg of unsorted bulk tissue, DNA and RNA were co-extracted together.

This rearrangement joins TRBV7-9 to TRBJ2-7. The sequence derives from a man aged 35-49 years with primary liver carcinoma and hepatitis B virus infection. Sequencing was carried out using liver tumor tissue from sampling region 2. The subset: tumor region T2, inferior pole. CDR3 region: CASSPSSSYEQYL.